This T cell receptor (beta chain) was found in a study of T cell changes during pregnancy in multiple sclerosis. V gave up 5 bases and J gave up 5 bases, with 15 bases separating them. Per germline, CDR1 MDHEN and CDR2 SYDVKM. There are 14 residues in the CDR3. Assay used: immunoSEQ multiplex PCR; TCRdb lists only in-frame clones, some missing. This sample has roughly 43,000 clones; more than 85% occur once, and the top ten carry around 0.64%. This sequence originates from a female donor with multiple sclerosis, enrolled in a pregnancy study. The rearrangement links TRBV28 to TRBJ1-1, with no clear D. The sequencing used CD4+ T cells from peripheral blood mononuclear cells, collected in the third trimester of pregnancy. The CDR3 bases are TGTGCCAGCAGTACCCCCCACGGAGGGACTGAAGCTTTCTTT. It specifies CASSTPHGGTEAFF.